This TCR beta chain was sequenced in a study of T-cell reconstitution after alpha-beta-depleted transplantation in children. This CDR3 is 14 amino acids long. V trimming: 7 bases; J trimming: 3 bases; junction bases outside the gene matches: 6. Germline-derived CDR1 and CDR2 are DFQATT and SNEGSKA (reference sequence). The sample holds a few counts of this clonotype. It was with unique molecular identifiers that the TCRbeta library was prepared. TCRdb re-called the PCR reads through MiXCR, storing one row per CDR3 protein. Among around 370,000 distinct CDR3 sequences, over 9% were seen once, and the ten largest hold 2% to 2.5%.

The rearrangement joins TRBV20-1 to TRBJ2-1, with TRBD2 matching over 10 bases. Sequencing was performed on PBMCs from the stem cell graft donor, taken from the stem cell graft. This receptor was obtained from a human donor who donated a stem cell graft to a child with acute lymphoblastic leukemia. The CDR3 nucleotides read TGCAGTGTAGCGACTAGCGGGCGCTACAATGAGCAGTTCTTC. The encoded protein is CSVATSGRYNEQFF.